Listed below are T cell receptor beta chains from one sample, sequenced in a study of T cell responses to AZD1222 COVID-19 vaccine. Measured with immunoSEQ multiplex PCR; TCRdb has only the in-frame clones, and not every one. In the table there are 90,000 to 150,000 clones, about nine tenths of which are singletons. Sequencing used peripheral blood, obtained on day 0 of AZD1222 vaccination. Every receptor here comes from an adult in good health. The CDR3 runs from the conserved cysteine through the conserved F or W. Fields, in order: clone size, D gene, V gene, J gene, CDR3 protein, CDR3 DNA. D genes are given only for firm matches. Clone size is stated in some rows and not others, as once, few, many or a class when expanded.

-	-	TRBV5-5	TRBJ2-1	CASTASGRFSYNEQFF	TGTGCCAGCACCGCGTCGGGGAGGTTTTCCTACAATGAGCAGTTCTTC
-	-	TRBV6-5	TRBJ2-7	CASGTSSYEQYF	TGTGCCAGCGGTACCAGCTCCTACGAGCAGTACTTC
-	TRBD2	TRBV4-1	TRBJ2-7	CASSLPLLAGGSYEQYF	TGCGCCAGCAGCCTTCCCTTACTAGCGGGGGGCTCCTACGAGCAGTACTTC
few	-	TRBV27	TRBJ2-7	CASSWGGQAVYEQYF	TGTGCCAGCAGTTGGGGGGGACAGGCCGTCTACGAGCAGTACTTC
-	-	TRBV19	TRBJ2-1	CASSIVLSGTLPNEQFF	TGTGCCAGTAGTATAGTTCTATCCGGGACCCTACCCAATGAGCAGTTCTTC
-	-	TRBV12-3/TRBV12-4	TRBJ2-7	CASSPSRGREQYF	TGTGCCAGCAGTCCCAGCCGGGGGCGGGAGCAGTACTTC
-	TRBD1	TRBV7-2	TRBJ2-4	CASSPRQGLAKNIQYF	TGTGCCAGCAGCCCCCGACAGGGGCTAGCCAAAAACATTCAGTACTTC
once	TRBD1	TRBV28	TRBJ2-1	CASSQPAGTVTNEQFF	TGTGCCAGCAGTCAACCCGCCGGGACAGTTACGAATGAGCAGTTCTTC
-	-	TRBV7-2	TRBJ2-3	CASSLVSSSSDTQYF	TGTGCCAGCAGCTTAGTCTCTAGCAGCTCAGATACGCAGTATTTT
-	-	TRBV29-1	TRBJ1-1	CSVGGERGPNTEAFF	TGCAGCGTTGGGGGGGAGAGGGGACCGAACACTGAAGCTTTCTTT
-	-	TRBV3-1/TRBV3-2	TRBJ1-2	CASYISNYGYTF	TGTGCCAGCTATATTTCGAACTATGGCTACACCTTC
-	-	TRBV9	TRBJ1-2	CASSPDSFGYYGYTF	TGTGCCAGCAGCCCGGACTCGTTTGGCTACTATGGCTACACCTTC
-	TRBD2	TRBV7-2	TRBJ2-5	CASRRNLAAQETQYF	TGTGCCAGCAGAAGAAACCTAGCGGCCCAAGAGACCCAGTACTTC
-	-	TRBV3-1/TRBV3-2	TRBJ2-7	CASSQESGEQYF	TGTGCCAGCAGCCAAGAATCTGGGGAGCAGTACTTC
-	-	TRBV12-5	TRBJ2-2	CASGLLPKSGLTGELFF	TGTGCTAGTGGTTTGTTACCGAAGAGCGGGTTGACCGGGGAGCTGTTTTTT
few	-	TRBV5-1	TRBJ1-4	CASSYTNEKLFF	TGCGCCAGCAGCTACACAAATGAAAAACTGTTTTTT
-	-	TRBV5-5	TRBJ1-5	CASSLATNQPQHF	TGTGCCAGCAGCTTGGCTACCAATCAGCCCCAGCATTTT
-	-	TRBV10-1	TRBJ1-2	CASRTPDRGGIYGYTF	TGCGCCAGCAGGACCCCGGATCGGGGGGGGATCTATGGCTACACCTTC
-	TRBD1	TRBV3-1/TRBV3-2	TRBJ2-3	CASSRQGASTDTQYF	TGTGCCAGCAGCCGACAGGGGGCAAGCACAGATACGCAGTATTTT
once	-	TRBV11-2	TRBJ1-3	CASSLMTVSGNTIYF	TGTGCCAGCAGCTTAATGACAGTCTCTGGAAACACCATATATTTT
-	TRBD2	TRBV7-2	TRBJ2-1	CASSLAGERGWNEQFF	TGTGCCAGCAGCTTAGCTGGGGAGCGGGGCTGGAATGAGCAGTTCTTC
-	-	TRBV7-3	TRBJ1-6	CASSLQGYSPLHF	TGTGCCAGCAGCTTACAGGGGTATTCACCCCTCCACTTT
-	-	TRBV1	TRBJ2-2	CTSSQGCSGAGNTGELFF	TGCACCAGCAGCCAAGGCTGTTCAGGAGCGGGAAACACCGGGGAGCTGTTTTTT
-	TRBD1	TRBV11-3	TRBJ1-1	CASSSRTGEAFF	TGTGCCAGCAGCTCGCGGACAGGAGAAGCTTTCTTT
-	-	TRBV12-3/TRBV12-4	TRBJ2-7	CASRQGSYEQYF	TGTGCCAGCAGACAGGGCTCCTACGAGCAGTACTTC